The T cell receptor (beta chain) under discussion was sequenced for a study of cytomegalovirus exposure and HLA in healthy donors. Each donor was healthy, and each was a bone marrow donor. This PCR relied on a set of 60 Vbeta primers and 13 Jbeta primers. TCRdb's copy holds only in-frame clones and misses some; the assay was immunoSEQ multiplex PCR. The sample has approximately 190,000 clones, approximately 78% seen once. This clone was counted once. The target antigen is unknown. This CDR3 is 17 amino acids long. V shed 3 bases and J shed 4 bases, with 21 bases lying between them. The germline gives CDR1 ENHRY, CDR2 SYGVKD. Study-wide points: Earlier analysis yielded a pattern in which most TCR beta V segments were productive about 87% or about 30% of the time.

V gene TRBV10-3 combines with J gene TRBJ1-1, with a tentative D call TRBD1 (5 bases). The receptor was isolated from a woman aged 25 to 45 in good health and CMV-seropositive. Sequencing was carried out using PBMCs. CDR3 loop: CAISDEFQGREGTEAFF. The CDR3 DNA reads TGTGCCATCAGTGACGAGTTTCAGGGCCGGGAGGGCACTGAAGCTTTCTTT.